Listed below are T cell receptor beta chains from one sample, sequenced in a study of blood T cells in healthy people across ages. TCRdb reanalysed the 5' RACE reads using MiXCR and keeps one entry per CDR3 protein. The table has around 800,000 distinct CDR3 sequences, approximately 65% seen once. Sequenced input: blood. These receptors were taken from a man aged 25 to 40 in good health. Both conserved end residues are part of each CDR3. D genes are given only for firm matches. Clone size is stated in some rows and not others, as once, few, many or a class when expanded.

abundance: few
d_gene: .
j_gene: TRBJ2-3
v_gene: TRBV29-1
CDR3nt: TGCAGCGTTGAAGGGGGCGTCTCGGATACGCAGTATTTT
CDR3aa: CSVEGGVSDTQYF

abundance: .
d_gene: .
j_gene: TRBJ1-1
v_gene: TRBV5-6
CDR3nt: TGTGCCAGCAGCTTAGGCGGGAACGCTGAAGCTTTCTTT
CDR3aa: CASSLGGNAEAFF

abundance: .
d_gene: .
j_gene: TRBJ2-7
v_gene: TRBV7-6
CDR3nt: TGTGCCAGCAGCTTAGACGAGCTGAGCTCCTACGAGCAGTACTTC
CDR3aa: CASSLDELSSYEQYF

abundance: .
d_gene: TRBD1
j_gene: TRBJ1-2
v_gene: TRBV18
CDR3nt: TGTGCCAGCTCAGCATCTGACAGGGGGCCTGGCTACACCTTC
CDR3aa: CASSASDRGPGYTF

abundance: .
d_gene: .
j_gene: TRBJ2-1
v_gene: TRBV7-9
CDR3nt: TGTGCCAGCAGCTTAGTACTGGGGAGCTCCTACAATGAGCAGTTCTTC
CDR3aa: CASSLVLGSSYNEQFF

abundance: .
d_gene: .
j_gene: TRBJ2-7
v_gene: TRBV25-1
CDR3nt: TGTGCCAGCAGTGATTTAGGTCTAGCCTACGAGCAGTACTTC
CDR3aa: CASSDLGLAYEQYF

abundance: .
d_gene: TRBD1
j_gene: TRBJ2-7
v_gene: TRBV7-2
CDR3nt: TGTGCCAGCAGCTTGGGGACAGTCCACACCTACGAGCAGTACTTC
CDR3aa: CASSLGTVHTYEQYF

abundance: .
d_gene: .
j_gene: TRBJ2-6
v_gene: TRBV20-1
CDR3nt: TGCGGAATTCTAGGTCCCGGGGCCAACGTCCTGACTTTC
CDR3aa: CGILGPGANVLTF

abundance: .
d_gene: TRBD2
j_gene: TRBJ2-1
v_gene: TRBV5-6
CDR3nt: TGTGCCAGCAGCTCGCGCCAGGAGCCGACTAGCGGGTCCTACAATGAGCAGTTCTTC
CDR3aa: CASSSRQEPTSGSYNEQFF

abundance: .
d_gene: TRBD1
j_gene: TRBJ2-6
v_gene: TRBV4-3
CDR3nt: TGCGCCAGCAGCCAAGACTCCGGGACAGGGCTATGGGCTGGGGCCAACGTCCTGACTTTC
CDR3aa: CASSQDSGTGLWAGANVLTF

abundance: few
d_gene: .
j_gene: TRBJ2-5
v_gene: TRBV15
CDR3nt: TGTGCCACCAGCAGAGATCTCGACCACCAGTACTTC
CDR3aa: CATSRDLDHQYF

abundance: .
d_gene: .
j_gene: TRBJ1-1
v_gene: TRBV7-9
CDR3nt: TGTGCCAGCAGCTTAGCGGTACCTGCCTGGGCTGAAGCTTTCTTT
CDR3aa: CASSLAVPAWAEAFF

abundance: .
d_gene: .
j_gene: TRBJ2-7
v_gene: TRBV4-1
CDR3nt: TGCGCCAGCAGCCACCCAGGGAGCTCCTACGAGCAGTACTTC
CDR3aa: CASSHPGSSYEQYF

abundance: .
d_gene: TRBD2
j_gene: TRBJ2-1
v_gene: TRBV9
CDR3nt: TGTGCCAGCAGCGTAAGCGAACTAGCGGCCAATGAGCAGTTCTTC
CDR3aa: CASSVSELAANEQFF

abundance: .
d_gene: .
j_gene: TRBJ1-6
v_gene: TRBV6-1
CDR3nt: TGTGCCAGCACCGTCATATGGGGCAGTCCGAATTCACCCCTCCACTTT
CDR3aa: CASTVIWGSPNSPLHF

abundance: few
d_gene: TRBD1
j_gene: TRBJ2-7
v_gene: TRBV6-5
CDR3nt: TGTGCCAGCAGTTCTCAGGGGGTTCGGGTCTCCTACGAGCAGTACTTC
CDR3aa: CASSSQGVRVSYEQYF